These T cell receptor beta chains were read from a single sample in a study of response to subunit inactivated influenza vaccine. Using its own MiXCR run on the RT-PCR reads, TCRdb lists one record per CDR3 protein. The data contain approximately 480,000 distinct CDR3 sequences, over 9.5% of them singletons. This specimen was PBMCs from blood, taken around seven weeks after vaccination. Receptors originate from a man aged 45-60 years who received an inactivated influenza vaccine. Both conserved end residues are part of each CDR3. Fields, in order: D gene, J gene, V gene, clone size, CDR3 DNA, CDR3 protein. D genes are given only for firm matches. Clone size is shown for a subset of rows, as once, few, many or a class of expanded clone.

- | TRBJ2-7 | TRBV24-1 | many | TGTGCCACCCCCGGGACACCGAGCTCCTACGAGCAGTACTTC | CATPGTPSSYEQYF
TRBD2 | TRBJ2-3 | TRBV14 | few | TGTGCCAGCAGCCAGACTAGCGGACTCTGGGATACGCAGTATTTT | CASSQTSGLWDTQYF
- | TRBJ2-2 | TRBV3-1 | - | TGTGCCAGCAGCCACCGGACAGCCACCGGGGAGCTGTTTTTT | CASSHRTATGELFF
TRBD1 | TRBJ1-1 | TRBV25-1 | few | TGTGCCAGCAGTGACCAAACAGGGGGGACTGAAGCTTTCTTT | CASSDQTGGTEAFF
TRBD1 | TRBJ2-6 | TRBV6-1 | few | TGTGCCAGCCATAACGGACAGGGATCCTCTGGGGCCAACGTCCTGACTTTC | CASHNGQGSSGANVLTF
- | TRBJ2-1 | TRBV20-1 | - | TGCAGTGCTTGGTTTCGGGTCGACGATGAGCAGTTCTTC | CSAWFRVDDEQFF
TRBD2 | TRBJ2-3 | TRBV24-1 | many | TGTGCCACCGGGGGGGGAGGACCCACAGATACGCAGTATTTT | CATGGGGPTDTQYF
TRBD2 | TRBJ2-7 | TRBV10-2 | few | TGCGCCAGCAGTGACAGGGGGACTAGCGGATATTCCTACGAGCAGTACTTC | CASSDRGTSGYSYEQYF
- | TRBJ2-5 | TRBV7-8 | - | TGTGCCAGCACCGGGAGTGAGGAGACCCAGTACTTC | CASTGSEETQYF
TRBD1 | TRBJ1-1 | TRBV5-1 | many | TGCGCCAGCAGCCCCGTTGTGACAGGGGGCCGGAACACTGAAGCTTTCTTT | CASSPVVTGGRNTEAFF
TRBD2 | TRBJ2-2 | TRBV5-5 | few | TGTGCCAGCAGCTTTGGGTGGCGGGGGATCGCCGGGGAGCTGTTTTTT | CASSFGWRGIAGELFF
TRBD2 | TRBJ2-2 | TRBV7-3 | - | TGTGCCAGCAGCACTGGACTAGCGGGGAACGGGGAGCTGTTTTTT | CASSTGLAGNGELFF
- | TRBJ2-7 | TRBV19 | - | TGTGCCAGTAGTACACGCACAGGGTTACTCACGAGCTCCTACGAGCAGTACTTC | CASSTRTGLLTSSYEQYF
TRBD1 | TRBJ1-5 | TRBV7-2 | few | TGTGCCAGCAGCCGTAACGGGGGGGGACAGTCGCCCCAGCATTTT | CASSRNGGGQSPQHF
TRBD2 | TRBJ2-5 | TRBV24-1 | - | TGTGCCACCAGTGAGGGGGGACTAGCGGGAGTGTTGGAGACCCAGTACTTC | CATSEGGLAGVLETQYF
TRBD2 | TRBJ2-5 | TRBV7-8 | few | TGTGCCAGCAGCTTCCGGACTAGCGGAGCGGGGCAAGAGACCCAGTACTTC | CASSFRTSGAGQETQYF
- | TRBJ2-7 | TRBV2 | - | TGTGCCAGCAGCCTAGGACTTAAACCGACAGGTTTTGACTACGAGCAGTACTTC | CASSLGLKPTGFDYEQYF
- | TRBJ1-6 | TRBV3-1 | - | TGTGCCAGCAGCCAAGCAACTAATTCACCCCTCCACTTT | CASSQATNSPLHF
TRBD1 | TRBJ2-5 | TRBV5-1 | few | TGCGCCAGCAGCACCGGGACAGGGGGCGAAACAGAGACCCAGTACTTC | CASSTGTGGETETQYF
- | TRBJ1-4 | TRBV20-1 | few | TGCAGTGCTAGACAGGGAGGGGAAAAACTGTTTTTT | CSARQGGEKLFF
- | TRBJ2-7 | TRBV20-1 | many | TGCAGTGCTAGAGGGGACAAGGGCCTTGACGAGCAGTACTTC | CSARGDKGLDEQYF
- | TRBJ2-3 | TRBV7-2 | - | TGTGCCAGCAGCCGAGCGGGGACAGTCACAGATACGCAGTGTTTT | CASSRAGTVTDTQCF
- | TRBJ1-6 | TRBV7-9 | few | TGTGCCAGCAGCGATTATAGTTCACCCCTCCACTTT | CASSDYSSPLHF
- | TRBJ1-5 | TRBV19 | - | TGTGCCAGTTCAACAAGCTCGGATAGTCCCCAGCATTTT | CASSTSSDSPQHF
TRBD2 | TRBJ2-3 | TRBV20-1 | many | TGCAGTGCTCGACCGGGGGGGGGTCGAGATACGCAGTATTTT | CSARPGGGRDTQYF
TRBD2 | TRBJ2-7 | TRBV4-2 | few | TGTGCCAGCAGCCAAGCGAGGTTGACTAGCGGGACAAACGAGCAGTACTTC | CASSQARLTSGTNEQYF
TRBD2 | TRBJ2-5 | TRBV12-3/TRBV12-4 | many | TGTGCCAGCAGTTTTCGGCTAGCGGGAGCAGAGACCCAGTACTTC | CASSFRLAGAETQYF
- | TRBJ2-5 | TRBV6-5 | few | TGTGCCAGCAGTTACGAGGGGGTGCAAGAGACCCAGTACTTC | CASSYEGVQETQYF
- | TRBJ2-1 | TRBV11-1 | few | TGTGCCAGCAGCTCCCGAGTAGCATCGGTCAATGAGCAGTTCTTC | CASSSRVASVNEQFF
TRBD2 | TRBJ2-1 | TRBV25-1 | - | TGTGCCAGCAGTGATTGGGGGACGGGGCTAGCGGGAGAAATACATGAGCAGTTCTTC | CASSDWGTGLAGEIHEQFF
- | TRBJ2-7 | TRBV6-2/TRBV6-3 | few | TGTGCCAGCAGCCAATTGTCGCTCTACGAGCAGTACTTC | CASSQLSLYEQYF
- | TRBJ2-2 | TRBV12-3/TRBV12-4 | few | TGTGCCAGCAGTTTAGCTGCCGTAATGAACACCGGGGAGCTGTTTTTT | CASSLAAVMNTGELFF